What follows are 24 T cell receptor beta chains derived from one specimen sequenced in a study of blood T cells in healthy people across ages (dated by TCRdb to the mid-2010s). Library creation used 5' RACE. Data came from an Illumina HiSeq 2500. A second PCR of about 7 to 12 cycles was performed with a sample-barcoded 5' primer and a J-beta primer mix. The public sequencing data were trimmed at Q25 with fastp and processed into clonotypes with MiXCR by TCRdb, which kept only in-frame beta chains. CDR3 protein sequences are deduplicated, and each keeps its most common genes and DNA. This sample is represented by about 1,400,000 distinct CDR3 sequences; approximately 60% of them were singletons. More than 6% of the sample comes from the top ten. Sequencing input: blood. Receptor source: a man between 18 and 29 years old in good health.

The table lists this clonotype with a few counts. The CDR3 DNA is TGCAGCGTTGAGGCTAGCGGGAGTAATGAGCAGTTCTTC. Translated, it gives CSVEASGSNEQFF. The chain joins TRBV29-1 to TRBJ2-1, with 10 bases lining up with TRBD2. This CDR3 contains 13 residues. The V segment lost 3 bases and the J segment 7 bases; nucleotides outside the gene matches: 3. Germline values: CDR1 SQVTM, CDR2 ANQGSEA.

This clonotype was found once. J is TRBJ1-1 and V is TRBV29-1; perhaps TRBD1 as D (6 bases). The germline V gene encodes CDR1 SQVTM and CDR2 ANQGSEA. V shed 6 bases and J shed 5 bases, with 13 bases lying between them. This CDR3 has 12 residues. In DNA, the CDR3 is TGCAGCGTAAAGGGGGATAAGACTGAAGCTTTCTTT. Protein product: CSVKGDKTEAFF.

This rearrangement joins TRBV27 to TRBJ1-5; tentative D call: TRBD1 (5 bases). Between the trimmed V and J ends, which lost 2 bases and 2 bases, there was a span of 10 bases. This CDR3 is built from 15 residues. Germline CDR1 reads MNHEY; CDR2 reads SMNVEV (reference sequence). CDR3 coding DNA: TGTGCCAGCAGTTTAGGGGGTCCTGGCAATCAGCCCCAGCATTTT. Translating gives CASSLGGPGNQPQHF.

CDR3: CASSPTTGTDVKRSPYEQYF. In DNA form, the CDR3 reads TGTGCCAGCAGCCCAACTACCGGGACGGACGTTAAAAGGTCGCCCTACGAGCAGTACTTC. The rearrangement uses TRBV3-1 and TRBJ2-7; possibly TRBD1 or TRBD2 for D (5 bases each). This CDR3 has 20 residues. Trimming left V 4 bases short and J 2 bases short, with 30 bases between. CDR1 and CDR2 from the germline V gene are LGHDT and YNNKEL (reference sequence).

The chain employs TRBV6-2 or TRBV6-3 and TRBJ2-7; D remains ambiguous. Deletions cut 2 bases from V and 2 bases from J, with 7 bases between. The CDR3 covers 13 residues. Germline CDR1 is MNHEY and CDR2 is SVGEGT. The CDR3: CASSYISPYEQYF. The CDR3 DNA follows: TGTGCCAGCAGTTACATAAGTCCCTACGAGCAGTACTTC.

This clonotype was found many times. Here the CDR3 reads CASSQLSYGYTF. DNA of the CDR3: TGTGCCAGCAGCCAACTATCATATGGCTACACCTTC. The chain couples TRBV14 to TRBJ1-2, with D uncertain. The CDR3 is made up of 12 amino acids. CDR1 and CDR2 (germline): SGHDN, FVKESK. V lost 2 bases to trimming and J lost 5 bases, with 6 bases between them.

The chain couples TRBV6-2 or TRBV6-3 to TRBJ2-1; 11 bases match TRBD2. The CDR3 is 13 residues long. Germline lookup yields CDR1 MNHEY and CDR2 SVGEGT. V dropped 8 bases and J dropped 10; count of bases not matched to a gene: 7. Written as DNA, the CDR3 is TGTGCCAGCGGCTACCGGACTAGCGGGGAGCAGTTCTTC. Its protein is CASGYRTSGEQFF.

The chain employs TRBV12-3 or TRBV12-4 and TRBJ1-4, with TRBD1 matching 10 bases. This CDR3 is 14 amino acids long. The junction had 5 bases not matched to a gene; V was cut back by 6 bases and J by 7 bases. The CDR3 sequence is CASSPGQGIEKLFF. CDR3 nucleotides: TGTGCCAGCAGCCCGGGACAGGGGATTGAAAAACTGTTTTTT.

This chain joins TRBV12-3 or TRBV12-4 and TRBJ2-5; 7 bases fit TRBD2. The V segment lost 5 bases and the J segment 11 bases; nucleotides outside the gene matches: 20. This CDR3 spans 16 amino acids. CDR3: CASSGHTSDNFNEQYF. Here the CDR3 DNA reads TGTGCCAGCAGTGGTCATACTAGCGACAACTTCAATGAGCAGTACTTC.

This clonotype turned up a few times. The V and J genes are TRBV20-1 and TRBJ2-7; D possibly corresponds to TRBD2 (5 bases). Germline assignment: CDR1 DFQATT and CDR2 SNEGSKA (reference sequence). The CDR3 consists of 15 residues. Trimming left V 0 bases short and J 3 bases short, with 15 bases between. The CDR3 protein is CSARDFRGVSYEQYF. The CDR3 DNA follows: TGCAGTGCTAGAGATTTCCGGGGTGTTAGCTACGAGCAGTACTTC.

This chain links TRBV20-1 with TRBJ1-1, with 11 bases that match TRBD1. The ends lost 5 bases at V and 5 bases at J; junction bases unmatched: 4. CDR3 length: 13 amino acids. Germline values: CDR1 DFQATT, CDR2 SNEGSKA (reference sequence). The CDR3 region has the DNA TGCAGTGCTGGACAGGGGGCGTGGACTGAAGCTTTCTTT. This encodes CSAGQGAWTEAFF.

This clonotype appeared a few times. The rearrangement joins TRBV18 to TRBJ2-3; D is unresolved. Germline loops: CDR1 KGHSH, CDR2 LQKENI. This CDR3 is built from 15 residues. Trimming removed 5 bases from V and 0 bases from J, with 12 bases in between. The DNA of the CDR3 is TGTGCCAGCTCATCCACGCGGCTAAGCACAGATACGCAGTATTTT. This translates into CASSSTRLSTDTQYF.

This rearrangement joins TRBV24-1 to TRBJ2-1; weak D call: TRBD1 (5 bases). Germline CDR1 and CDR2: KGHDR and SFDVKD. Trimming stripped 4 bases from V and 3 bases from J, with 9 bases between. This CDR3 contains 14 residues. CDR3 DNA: TGTGCCACCAGTGAAGAAGGGGTCTACAATGAGCAGTTCTTC. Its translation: CATSEEGVYNEQFF.

CDR3 DNA sequence: TGCAGTTGTTCCCTAGCGGGAGAAGGGGGCTCCTACAATGAGCAGTTCTTC. Protein: CSCSLAGEGGSYNEQFF. The rearrangement links TRBV20-1 to TRBJ2-1, with 10 positions matching TRBD2. After removal of 8 bases from V and 0 bases from J, the junction contained 13 bases not matched to a gene. Germline V gives CDR1 DFQATT, CDR2 SNEGSKA (reference sequence). The CDR3 has 17 amino acids.

The CDR3 spells CSANDGSSYNSPLHF. CDR3 in DNA: TGCAGTGCTAACGACGGGAGCTCCTATAATTCACCCCTCCACTTT. The rearrangement uses TRBV20-1 and TRBJ1-6; D is unclear. Germline V gives CDR1 DFQATT, CDR2 SNEGSKA (reference sequence). There are 15 residues in the CDR3. Trimming left V 4 bases short and J 0 bases short, with 10 bases between.

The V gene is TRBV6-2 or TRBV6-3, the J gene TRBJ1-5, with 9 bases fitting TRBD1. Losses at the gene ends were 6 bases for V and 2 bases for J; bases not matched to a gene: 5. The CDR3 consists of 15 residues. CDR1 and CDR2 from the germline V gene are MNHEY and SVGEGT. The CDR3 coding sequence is TGTGCCAGCAGCCGGGACAGGGAAGGCAATCAGCCCCAGCATTTT. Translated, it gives CASSRDREGNQPQHF.

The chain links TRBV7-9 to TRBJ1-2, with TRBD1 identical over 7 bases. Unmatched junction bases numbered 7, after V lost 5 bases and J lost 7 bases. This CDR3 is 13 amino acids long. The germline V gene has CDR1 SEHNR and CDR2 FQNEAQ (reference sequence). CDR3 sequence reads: CASSPRGGFGYTF. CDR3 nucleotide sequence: TGTGCCAGCAGCCCGAGAGGGGGCTTTGGCTACACCTTC.

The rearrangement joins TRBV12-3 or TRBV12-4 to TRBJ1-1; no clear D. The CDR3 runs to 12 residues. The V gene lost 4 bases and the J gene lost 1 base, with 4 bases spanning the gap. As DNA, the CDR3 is TGTGCCAGCAGTTACACGAACACTGAAGCTTTCTTT. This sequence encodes CASSYTNTEAFF.

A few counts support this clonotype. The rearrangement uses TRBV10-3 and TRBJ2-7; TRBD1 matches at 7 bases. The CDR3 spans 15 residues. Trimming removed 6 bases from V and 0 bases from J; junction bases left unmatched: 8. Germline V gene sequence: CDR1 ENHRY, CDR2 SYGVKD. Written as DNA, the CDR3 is TGTGCCATCAGATCCAGGGGGTCAAGCTCCTACGAGCAGTACTTC. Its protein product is CAIRSRGSSSYEQYF.

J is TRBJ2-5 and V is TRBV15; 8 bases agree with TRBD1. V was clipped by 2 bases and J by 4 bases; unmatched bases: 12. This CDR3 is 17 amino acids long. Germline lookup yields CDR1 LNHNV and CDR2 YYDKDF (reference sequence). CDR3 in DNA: TGTGCCACCAGCAGACCGAGTAGGGACAGGTTAACAGAGACCCAGTACTTC. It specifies CATSRPSRDRLTETQYF.

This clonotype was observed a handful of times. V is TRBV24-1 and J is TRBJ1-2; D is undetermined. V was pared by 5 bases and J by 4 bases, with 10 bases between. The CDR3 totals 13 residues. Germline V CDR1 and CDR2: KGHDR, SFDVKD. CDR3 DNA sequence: TGTGCCACCAGTGGTGGCTCCGGCTATGGCTACACCTTC. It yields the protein CATSGGSGYGYTF.

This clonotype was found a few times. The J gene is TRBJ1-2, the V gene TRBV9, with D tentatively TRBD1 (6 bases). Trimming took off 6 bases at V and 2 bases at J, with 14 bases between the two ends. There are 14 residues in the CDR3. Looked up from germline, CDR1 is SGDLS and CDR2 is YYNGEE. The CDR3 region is CASTGTGTNYGYTF. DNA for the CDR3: TGTGCCAGCACCGGAACAGGGACCAACTATGGCTACACCTTC. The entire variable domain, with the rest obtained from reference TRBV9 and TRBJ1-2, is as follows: DSGVTQTPKHLITATGQRVTLRCSPRSGDLSVYWYQQSLDQGLQFLIQYYNGEERAKGNILERFSAQQFPDLHSELNLSSLELGDSALYFCASTGTGTNYGYTFGSGTRLTVV.

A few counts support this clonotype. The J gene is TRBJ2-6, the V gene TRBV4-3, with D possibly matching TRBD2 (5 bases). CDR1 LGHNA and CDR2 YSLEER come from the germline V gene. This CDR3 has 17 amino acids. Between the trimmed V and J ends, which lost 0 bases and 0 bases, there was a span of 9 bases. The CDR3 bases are TGCGCCAGCAGCCAAGATCCGAGGGTCTCTGGGGCCAACGTCCTGACTTTC. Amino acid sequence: CASSQDPRVSGANVLTF.

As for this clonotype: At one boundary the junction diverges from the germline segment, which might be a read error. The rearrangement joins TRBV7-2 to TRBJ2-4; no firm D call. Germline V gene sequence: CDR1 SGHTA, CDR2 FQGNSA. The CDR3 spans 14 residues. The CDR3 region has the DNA TGTGCCAGCAGCGTAGCCCTAGCCAAAAACATTCAGTACTTC. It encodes CASSVALAKNIQYF.